The next 22 T cell receptor beta chains were all read from a single sample in a study of T-cell memory formation after mild COVID-19. TCRdb independently ran MiXCR on the 5' RACE reads; one entry per CDR3 protein. The table includes about 430,000 distinct CDR3 sequences, approximately 25% detected once. The sequencing input was PBMCs or a T cell subset sorted from them (not recorded which). Receptors were obtained from an adult woman who had mild COVID-19 (a few samples of this study predate the infection). Cell type and time point are not known.

The rearrangement links TRBV7-9 to TRBJ2-7, with 7 bases aligning to TRBD1. The CDR3 covers 15 residues. In germline, CDR1 is SEHNR, CDR2 FQNEAQ (reference sequence). Germline trimming cut 1 base from V and 3 bases from J; bases unmatched to any gene: 6. The chain's CDR3 is CASSLGTQGDYEQYF. Here the CDR3 DNA reads TGTGCCAGCAGCTTAGGGACCCAGGGGGACTACGAGCAGTACTTC.

A few counts support this clonotype. The chain employs TRBV12-3 or TRBV12-4 and TRBJ2-5; D is unclear. The CDR3 contains 14 residues. Trimming left V 5 bases short and J 5 bases short, with 15 bases between. CDR3 protein: CASSTPGARETQYF. The CDR3 coding sequence is TGTGCCAGCAGTACCCCAGGAGCGAGGGAGACCCAGTACTTC.

This chain joins TRBV3-1 and TRBJ2-7, with TRBD2 matching 14 bases. Germline CDR1 LGHDT, CDR2 YNNKEL (reference sequence). The ends lost 2 bases at V and 2 bases at J; junction bases unmatched: 14. There are 20 residues in the CDR3. The CDR3 here is CASSQFILGLAGGLTYEQYF. The DNA for the CDR3 is TGTGCCAGCAGCCAATTCATATTAGGACTAGCGGGGGGACTCACCTACGAGCAGTACTTC.

This clonotype showed up just once. This chain connects TRBV27 to TRBJ2-7; 7 bases are shared with TRBD1. The CDR3 is made up of 13 amino acids. With V trimmed by 6 bases and J by 2 bases, 4 bases remained unmatched. Germline CDR1 is MNHEY and CDR2 is SMNVEV (reference sequence). As DNA, the CDR3 is TGTGCCAGCAGGATTGGGACAGCCTACGAGCAGTACTTC. This encodes CASRIGTAYEQYF.

This chain links TRBV5-5 with TRBJ2-5; 15 nucleotides agree with TRBD2. Unmatched junction bases numbered 9, after V lost 3 bases and J lost 6 bases. The CDR3 extends over 17 amino acids. CDR1 and CDR2 (germline): SGHKS, YYEKEE (reference sequence). The CDR3 region is CASSSPGLAGGGQTQYF. The DNA of the CDR3 is TGTGCCAGCAGCTCTCCGGGACTAGCGGGGGGCGGGCAGACCCAGTACTTC.

The chain is built from TRBV4-2 and TRBJ2-3, with 11 bases identical to TRBD2. The CDR3 runs 21 residues. After removal of 0 bases from V and 1 base from J, the junction contained 15 bases not matched to a gene. Per germline, CDR1 LGHNA and CDR2 YNFKEQ. This CDR3 is CASSQDPGLAGGSSRTDTQYF. In DNA form, the CDR3 reads TGTGCCAGCAGCCAAGACCCAGGGCTAGCGGGGGGATCGTCACGCACAGATACGCAGTATTTT.

This clonotype was recorded a few times. The chain has TRBV5-1 and TRBJ1-1, with 10 bases aligning to TRBD1. With 4 bases clipped from V and 5 bases from J, the junction kept 5 bases outside the gene matches. Germline V CDR1 and CDR2: SGHRS, YFSETQ. The length of the CDR3 is 14 residues. The CDR3 coding sequence is TGCGCCAGCAGCCACAGGACAGGGGGAACTGAAGCTTTCTTT. Its protein product is CASSHRTGGTEAFF.

V and J are TRBV24-1 and TRBJ2-1; D unclear. The CDR3 consists of 16 residues. Germline V lookup: CDR1 KGHDR, CDR2 SFDVKD. V lost 0 bases to trimming and J lost 6 bases, with 14 bases between them. CDR3 sequence: CATSDLRMAALNEQFF. CDR3 DNA: TGTGCCACCAGTGATTTGAGAATGGCGGCCCTCAATGAGCAGTTCTTC.

The chain joins TRBV24-1 to TRBJ2-1; 10 bases are a match to TRBD1. CDR3 size: 16 residues. Germline assignment: CDR1 KGHDR and CDR2 SFDVKD. V lost 0 bases and J lost 4; bases outside the gene matches: 2. The CDR3 DNA follows: TGTGCCACCAGTGATTTGGGGACAGGGGATTACAATGAGCAGTTCTTC. Its translation is CATSDLGTGDYNEQFF.

Regarding this clonotype: A clone one base away is much larger, so this may be a read error. The chain recombines TRBV5-1 with TRBJ1-1, with a weak D call TRBD1 (5 bases). The CDR3 runs to 14 residues. CDR1 SGHRS and CDR2 YFSETQ come from the germline V gene. The CDR3 reads CASSLVQGETEDFF. CDR3 sequence (DNA): TGCGCCAGCAGCTTGGTCCAGGGAGAGACTGAAGATTTCTTT.

The chain joins TRBV30 to TRBJ1-2; D is perhaps TRBD1 (6 bases). This CDR3 has 15 amino acids. CDR1 is GTSNPN, CDR2 SVGIG, per germline (reference sequence). V lost 7 bases and J 0 bases, leaving 18 bases between the germline ends. The CDR3 sequence is CASERAGGANYGYTF. As DNA, the CDR3 is TGTGCCTCCGAGAGGGCTGGGGGCGCTAACTATGGCTACACCTTC.

The V call is TRBV5-5, the J call TRBJ2-1; maybe TRBD2 (5 bases). Germline V gives CDR1 SGHKS, CDR2 YYEKEE (reference sequence). The CDR3 sequence is 14 residues long. Deletions cut 3 bases from V and 9 bases from J, with 16 bases between. CDR3 in amino acids: CASSSLPGNLEQFF. The CDR3 nucleotides read TGTGCCAGCAGCTCATTGCCCGGGAATCTTGAGCAGTTCTTC.

The chain combines TRBV18 with TRBJ2-1; D remains unclear. The V gene lost 2 bases and the J gene lost 6 bases, with 17 bases spanning the gap. This CDR3 has 16 amino acids. Germline V gene data show CDR1 as KGHSH and CDR2 as LQKENI. The CDR3, as DNA: TGTGCCAGCTCACCAGAGTCTTGGGGATCGTTCAATGAGCAGTTCTTC. Amino acid sequence: CASSPESWGSFNEQFF.

As for this clonotype: Germline is not matched at one junction end, which may reflect a read error. J is TRBJ2-4 and V is TRBV5-1; 8 bases match TRBD1. Germline values: CDR1 SGHRS, CDR2 YFSETQ. The CDR3 is 17 amino acids. In DNA form, the CDR3 reads TGCGCCAGCAGCAGTATAGGACAGGGTGTTTCCCAAAACATTGAGTACTTC. It yields the protein CASSSIGQGVSQNIEYF.

The chain joins TRBV12-3 or TRBV12-4 to TRBJ1-1, with D perhaps TRBD1 (5 bases). The V gene lost 6 bases and the J gene lost 4 bases, with 18 bases spanning the gap. The CDR3 covers 15 residues. The CDR3 sequence is CASSPGTSVVTEAFF. As DNA, the CDR3 is TGTGCCAGCAGCCCAGGGACCAGCGTTGTCACTGAAGCTTTCTTT.

This chain joins TRBV15 and TRBJ2-1, with 9 nucleotides matching TRBD2. V gave up 0 bases and J gave up 5 bases; unmatched junction bases: 5. There are 16 residues in the CDR3. The germline V gene has CDR1 LNHNV and CDR2 YYDKDF (reference sequence). The CDR3 sequence: CATSRDRRGGHNEQFF. DNA of the CDR3: TGTGCCACCAGCAGAGATAGGCGGGGGGGGCACAATGAGCAGTTCTTC.

V and J are TRBV12-3 or TRBV12-4 and TRBJ1-2, with 8 bases lining up with TRBD1. The CDR3 covers 15 residues. Trimming removed 3 bases from V and 4 bases from J; junction bases left unmatched: 7. The CDR3: CASSLRVGTGYGYTF. Written as DNA, the CDR3 is TGTGCCAGCAGTTTGCGCGTCGGGACAGGCTATGGCTACACCTTC.

This clonotype was counted only a few times. The chain combines TRBV3-1 with TRBJ1-4; D remains ambiguous. CDR1 LGHDT and CDR2 YNNKEL come from the germline V gene (reference sequence). The length of the CDR3 is 14 residues. Trimming left V 0 bases short and J 9 bases short, with 11 bases between. Written as DNA, the CDR3 is TGTGCCAGCAGCCAAGAATCAACTGTTAAAAAACTGTTTTTT. This encodes CASSQESTVKKLFF.

This clonotype was observed a few times. V and J are TRBV29-1 and TRBJ2-4; 7 positions match TRBD1. The CDR3 spans 14 residues. Trimming at V came to 2 bases and at J to 3 bases, leaving 4 bases not matched to a gene. Germline V CDR1 and CDR2: SQVTM, ANQGSEA. The CDR3 protein is CSVEPTGYKNIQYF. CDR3 sequence (DNA): TGCAGCGTTGAACCGACAGGGTACAAAAACATTCAGTACTTC.

This clonotype has just a few counts. This chain connects TRBV4-1 to TRBJ2-3; TRBD2 agrees at 12 bases. The CDR3 totals 18 residues. V dropped 2 bases and J dropped 2; count of bases not matched to a gene: 8. The germline gives CDR1 MGHRA, CDR2 YSYEKL. The CDR3 region is CASSQRLAGEPSTDTQYF. CDR3 nucleotide sequence: TGCGCCAGCAGCCAAAGACTAGCGGGGGAGCCTTCCACAGATACGCAGTATTTT.

This clonotype was observed a few times. The chain links TRBV12-3 or TRBV12-4 to TRBJ2-7; no definite D call. V lost 6 bases, J lost 7 bases, and 16 bases lay in between. This CDR3 comprises 13 residues. The CDR3 bases are TGTGCCAGCAGACGGCAGGACGCCGGTGAGCAGTACTTC. Amino acids: CASRRQDAGEQYF.

This rearrangement joins TRBV12-3 or TRBV12-4 to TRBJ2-2; 8 positions match TRBD2. Trimming took 3 bases from V and 7 from J; bases not matched to a gene: 7. The CDR3 runs 15 residues. The CDR3 protein is CASSLWSGRVGELFF. CDR3 coding DNA: TGTGCCAGCAGTTTGTGGAGCGGGAGAGTCGGGGAGCTGTTTTTT.